Each of the 25 T cell receptor beta chains below was sequenced from the same sample in a study of neurological immune-mediated disorders. A single record per CDR3 protein comes from TCRdb applying MiXCR to the 5' RACE reads. Seen here are tens of thousands of distinct CDR3 sequences, 2.5% observed once, and the top ten hold 2% to 3%. Sequencing input: PBMCs. These receptors were obtained from a man in his fifties or sixties with multiple sclerosis.

In this sample, this clonotype turned up many times. V and J are TRBV19 and TRBJ2-3; possible D gene TRBD2, 6 bases. This CDR3 is built from 11 residues. Trimming removed 3 bases from V and 8 bases from J, with 6 bases in between. Germline CDR1 LNHDA, CDR2 SQIVND (reference sequence). CDR3 coding DNA: TGTGCCAGTAGTATCGGGGGTACGCAGTATTTT. It specifies CASSIGGTQYF.

This clonotype showed up many times. V and J are TRBV5-1 and TRBJ1-6; D is uncertain. The germline V and J ends were trimmed by 0 bases and 5 bases, with 6 bases remaining between them. CDR1 SGHRS and CDR2 YFSETQ come from the germline V gene. This CDR3 region has 14 residues. The CDR3 nucleotides are TGCGCCAGCAGCTTGGCGCTGAATAATTCACCCCTCCACTTT. It yields the protein CASSLALNNSPLHF.

This clonotype came up many times. The CDR3 nucleotides are TGTGCCAGCAGCTCGGACGGTTTCAATCAGCCCCAGCATTTT. Translated: CASSSDGFNQPQHF. V and J are TRBV7-9 and TRBJ1-5; D unclear. Germline V gives CDR1 SEHNR, CDR2 FQNEAQ (reference sequence). V dropped 4 bases and J dropped 3 bases, with 10 bases sitting between them. CDR3 length: 14 residues.

This clonotype was observed at least ten times. The chain couples TRBV28 to TRBJ2-6; unclear D gene. Trimming left V 6 bases short and J 0 bases short, with 18 bases between. The CDR3 sequence is 18 residues long. The germline V gene has CDR1 MDHEN and CDR2 SYDVKM. The CDR3 DNA reads TGTGCCAGCAGAAAACGTAGGACCCCGAGCTCTGGGGCCAACGTCCTGACTTTC. This translates into CASRKRRTPSSGANVLTF.

This clonotype was recorded many times. For the CDR3, the DNA is TGTGCCAGCAGCCCCGGGACTAGCTCCTCTAGTGAGCAGTTCTTC. Its protein is CASSPGTSSSSEQFF. This sequence joins TRBV3-1 and TRBJ2-1, with TRBD2 matching over 9 bases. CDR3 length equals 15 residues. V lost 4 bases and J lost 9; bases outside the gene matches: 10. Germline values: CDR1 LGHDT, CDR2 YNNKEL (reference sequence).

This clonotype was seen many times. J is TRBJ2-4 and V is TRBV3-1; D is unclear. Trimming took 4 bases from V and 0 from J, leaving 10 bases between them. The CDR3 length is 15 residues. Germline-derived CDR1 and CDR2 are LGHDT and YNNKEL (reference sequence). The CDR3 region is CASSLGTLAKNIQYF. CDR3 nucleotide sequence: TGTGCCAGCAGCCTGGGAACCCTAGCCAAAAACATTCAGTACTTC. Full variable domain (outside the CDR3, taken from reference TRBV3-1 and TRBJ2-4): DTAVSQTPKYLVTQMGNDKSIKCEQNLGHDTMYWYKQDSKKFLKIMFSYNNKELIINETVPNRFSPKSPDKAHLNLHINSLELGDSAVYFCASSLGTLAKNIQYFGAGTRLSVL.

The sample holds a few counts of this clonotype. V usage is TRBV3-1 and J usage is TRBJ2-4, with 10 bases identical to TRBD2. The CDR3 is 16 amino acids. Germline V lookup: CDR1 LGHDT, CDR2 YNNKEL (reference sequence). The ends lost 0 bases at V and 9 bases at J; junction bases unmatched: 8. CDR3 sequence: CASSQELSGGVGIQYF. CDR3 bases: TGTGCCAGCAGCCAAGAATTAAGCGGGGGGGTTGGCATTCAGTACTTC.

This clonotype has at least ten counts. The chain uses TRBV20-1 and TRBJ1-1, with D possibly being TRBD1 (5 bases). With 5 bases removed from V and 8 bases from J, the gap between germline ends came to 18 bases. The CDR3 runs 13 residues. Germline lookup yields CDR1 DFQATT and CDR2 SNEGSKA (reference sequence). The CDR3 DNA sequence: TGCAGTGCTCACCTTTCTACGACAGAAGAAGCTTTCTTT. This sequence encodes CSAHLSTTEEAFF.

This clonotype was seen at least ten times. J is TRBJ2-6 and V is TRBV10-3; D gene ambiguous. The CDR3 loop spans 15 amino acids. Germline CDR1 and CDR2: ENHRY and SYGVKD. Trimming pared 3 bases from V and 1 base from J, leaving 7 bases between. CDR3 region: CAISDRNSGANVLTF. For the CDR3, the DNA is TGTGCCATCAGTGACCGGAATTCTGGGGCCAACGTCCTGACTTTC.

This clonotype was seen more than once but under ten times. A much larger clone is a single base away; this may be a read error. V and J are TRBV12-3 or TRBV12-4 and TRBJ2-1; no reliable D call. This CDR3 spans 14 amino acids. V dropped 1 base and J dropped 1 base, with 5 bases sitting between them. The DNA for the CDR3 is TGTGCCAGCAGTTTAGGAAGATCCTACAATGAGCAGTTCTTC. This codes for CASSLGRSYNEQFF.

This clonotype was picked up many times. One junction end disagrees with the germline gene, perhaps due to a read error. This chain connects TRBV3-1 to TRBJ1-5, with D hard to call. The CDR3 covers 15 residues. Per germline, CDR1 LGHDT and CDR2 YNNKEL (reference sequence). Here the CDR3 reads CASSQGWGGNQPQNF. CDR3 DNA sequence: TGTGCCAGCAGCCAAGGGTGGGGTGGCAATCAGCCCCAGAATTTT.

There are a few counts of this clonotype. V gene TRBV20-1 combines with J gene TRBJ1-2; TRBD1 matches at 7 bases. The CDR3 runs to 13 residues. The trim removed 2 bases at V and 2 bases at J, leaving 2 bases unmatched. Germline-derived CDR1 and CDR2 are DFQATT and SNEGSKA (reference sequence). For the CDR3, the DNA is TGCAGTGCTAGAAGACAGGGCAACTATGGCTACACCTTC. Protein sequence: CSARRQGNYGYTF.

As concerns this clonotype: The missing conserved phenylalanine or tryptophan at the end of this CDR3 makes a read error likely. The DNA for the CDR3 is TGTGCCAGCAGCCGGGGACAGGGTGGGCTCGAGCAGTACAAC. It yields the protein CASSRGQGGLEQYN. The chain uses TRBV7-2 and TRBJ2-7, with 9 nucleotides matching TRBD1. CDR3 length: 14 amino acids. Germline assignment: CDR1 SGHTA and CDR2 FQGNSA. The ends lost 5 bases at V and 6 bases at J; junction bases unmatched: 8.

This clonotype appeared many times. The rearrangement links TRBV20-1 to TRBJ1-1; D remains unclear. With 0 bases removed from V and 2 bases from J, the gap between germline ends came to 10 bases. Germline assignment: CDR1 DFQATT and CDR2 SNEGSKA (reference sequence). This CDR3 is 14 amino acids long. This chain's CDR3 is CSARDTGLNTEAFF. Here the CDR3 DNA reads TGCAGTGCTAGAGATACCGGGTTAAACACTGAAGCTTTCTTT.

A word on this clonotype: A much bigger clone sits one base away, suggesting this may be a read error. This likely comes from a read error, as the CDR3 has no conserved phenylalanine or tryptophan at its end. This chain uses TRBV7-2 with TRBJ1-2, with 8 bases fitting TRBD1. This CDR3 is 13 amino acids long. Trimming took 9 bases from V and 3 from J; bases not matched to a gene: 6. Per the germline V gene, CDR1 is SGHTA and CDR2 is FQGNSA. The CDR3 protein is CASSQTGDYGYTY. CDR3 in DNA: TGTGCCAGTTCCCAGACAGGGGACTATGGCTACACCTAC.

The sample holds many counts of this clonotype. The chain couples TRBV7-9 to TRBJ1-6; D remains ambiguous. This CDR3 is 14 amino acids long. CDR1 is SEHNR, CDR2 FQNEAQ, per germline (reference sequence). The ends were cut back, 2 bases at V and 13 bases at J, with 15 bases in the middle. The CDR3 sequence is CASSLLVSEGPLHF. CDR3 DNA: TGTGCCAGCAGCTTACTGGTCTCGGAAGGTCCCCTCCACTTT.

There are many counts of this clonotype. The CDR3 sequence is CASSPRGGGYNEQFF. CDR3 nucleotide sequence: TGTGCCAGCAGCCCGCGGGGGGGCGGGTACAATGAGCAGTTCTTC. The rearrangement links TRBV11-3 to TRBJ2-1, with 9 positions matching TRBD2. Germline trimming cut 5 bases from V and 4 bases from J; bases unmatched to any gene: 6. CDR1 and CDR2 from the germline V gene are SGHNT and YENEEA. The CDR3 has 15 amino acids.

Ten or more counts support this clonotype. This chain links TRBV5-1 with TRBJ2-5, with TRBD2 identical over 10 bases. CDR3 size: 15 residues. The germline CDR1 and CDR2 sequences are SGHRS and YFSETQ. Trimming took 1 base from V and 2 from J; bases not matched to a gene: 2. CDR3 sequence: CASSLTSGAQETQYF. CDR3 DNA: TGCGCCAGCAGCTTGACTAGCGGGGCTCAAGAGACCCAGTACTTC.

This clonotype was recorded at least ten times. The rearrangement links TRBV29-1 to TRBJ2-7; D is unresolved. In germline, CDR1 is SQVTM, CDR2 ANQGSEA. The germline V and J ends were trimmed by 5 bases and 0 bases, with 17 bases remaining between them. The CDR3 runs 15 residues. CDR3 in amino acids: CSVLVRQESSYEQYF. CDR3 coding DNA: TGCAGCGTTCTGGTAAGGCAGGAAAGCTCCTACGAGCAGTACTTC.

This clonotype came up many times. The chain couples TRBV5-5 to TRBJ2-2, with 7 bases that match TRBD1. This CDR3 comprises 16 residues. V was clipped by 4 bases and J by 7 bases; unmatched bases: 13. Germline lookup yields CDR1 SGHKS and CDR2 YYEKEE (reference sequence). In DNA form, the CDR3 reads TGTGCCAGCAGCGCACGACAGGGTTTTTTACGCGGGGAGCTGTTTTTT. It encodes CASSARQGFLRGELFF.

This clonotype has a count of ten or more. J is TRBJ2-3 and V is TRBV20-1, with 7 positions matching TRBD1. V shed 6 bases and J 0 bases; nucleotides not matched to a gene: 3. Per germline, CDR1 DFQATT and CDR2 SNEGSKA (reference sequence). The CDR3 spans 13 residues. CDR3 in amino acids: CSAGTASTDTQYF. The CDR3, as DNA: TGCAGTGCCGGGACAGCTAGCACAGATACGCAGTATTTT.

This clonotype was detected ten times or more. The genes are TRBV7-2 and TRBJ2-1; the match to TRBD2 covers 9 bases. CDR1 SGHTA and CDR2 FQGNSA come from the germline V gene. The CDR3 is 15 residues long. Losses at the gene ends were 1 base for V and 4 bases for J; bases not matched to a gene: 2. In DNA form, the CDR3 reads TGTGCCAGCAGCTTAGGGAGCGGGGGGTACAATGAGCAGTTCTTC. Translating it yields CASSLGSGGYNEQFF.

This clonotype was counted many times. This chain links TRBV5-1 with TRBJ1-1, with D unclear. Trimming took 0 bases from V and 6 from J, leaving 6 bases between them. This CDR3 spans 12 amino acids. Germline loops: CDR1 SGHRS, CDR2 YFSETQ. The CDR3 DNA is TGCGCCAGCAGCTTGGGGAGGGCTGAAGCTTTCTTT. It is translated as CASSLGRAEAFF.

In its sample, this clonotype was seen many times. The V call is TRBV12-3 or TRBV12-4, the J call TRBJ1-6, with D possibly matching TRBD1 (5 bases). Between the trimmed V and J ends, which lost 3 bases and 6 bases, there was a span of 9 bases. The CDR3 is made up of 14 amino acids. The CDR3 nucleotides are TGTGCCAGCAGTTTGAAGGGGTTTAATTCACCCCTCCACTTT. Protein sequence: CASSLKGFNSPLHF.

The table lists this clonotype with many counts. The gene calls are TRBV28 and TRBJ2-7, with 7 nucleotides matching TRBD1. This CDR3 is built from 14 residues. Per germline, CDR1 MDHEN and CDR2 SYDVKM. Trimming cost V 6 bases and J 2 bases; bases outside gene matches: 7. The DNA for the CDR3 is TGTGCCAGCAGCGGGACAGAAGTTCCCTACGAGCAGTACTTC. Amino acids: CASSGTEVPYEQYF.